The 23 T cell receptor beta chains below were found in one sample sequenced in a study of cytomegalovirus exposure and HLA in healthy donors. Libraries were prepared by immunoSEQ multiplex PCR; TCRdb keeps only in-frame clonotypes and omits some of them. This sample has approximately 180,000 clones, with around nine tenths found just once. The specimen sequenced was PBMCs. The origin of the receptors is a woman younger than 45 in good health and CMV-seronegative.

V and J are TRBV19 and TRBJ1-2; tentative D call: TRBD1 (5 bases). The germline V gene has CDR1 LNHDA and CDR2 SQIVND (reference sequence). Trimming stripped 7 bases from V and 0 bases from J, with 15 bases between. The CDR3 has 15 residues. CDR3 residues: CASTSTGRANYGYTF. CDR3 DNA sequence: TGTGCCAGTACCAGCACAGGTCGAGCTAACTATGGCTACACCTTC.

The CDR3 nucleotides are TGTGCCAGCAGCGTCAACCGGGACAGGGCCCCCTACGAGCAGTACTTC. Residues: CASSVNRDRAPYEQYF. The rearrangement uses TRBV5-5 and TRBJ2-7; 9 nucleotides agree with TRBD1. Trimming at V came to 4 bases and at J to 2 bases, leaving 10 bases not matched to a gene. From germline, CDR1 is SGHKS and CDR2 YYEKEE (reference sequence). The length of the CDR3 is 16 residues.

This rearrangement joins TRBV18 to TRBJ2-7, with D tentatively TRBD1 (6 bases). This CDR3 region has 14 residues. Germline assignment: CDR1 KGHSH and CDR2 LQKENI. The V gene lost 3 bases and the J gene lost 3 bases, with 12 bases spanning the gap. Written as DNA, the CDR3 is TGTGCCAGCTCACCGCAGGGGATCTACTACGAGCAGTACTTC. As protein: CASSPQGIYYEQYF.

V is TRBV11-2 and J is TRBJ2-1, with D maybe TRBD2 (6 bases). The V end lost 1 base, the J end lost 0 bases, and 10 bases lay between the germline ends. CDR1 SGHAT and CDR2 FQNNGV come from the germline V gene. The CDR3 totals 16 residues. The CDR3 nucleotides read TGTGCCAGCAGCTTAGCGGGGGTGAGCTCCTACAATGAGCAGTTCTTC. Amino acids: CASSLAGVSSYNEQFF.

The chain joins TRBV11-2 to TRBJ1-4, with 8 bases matching TRBD1. The germline gives CDR1 SGHAT, CDR2 FQNNGV. The CDR3 sequence is 16 residues long. J gave up 8 bases and V 5 bases, and 13 bases lay outside the gene matches. The CDR3 DNA sequence: TGTGCCAGCAGCCCTGGACGAGGACAGGGAAGGGAAAAACTGTTTTTT. Its translation: CASSPGRGQGREKLFF.

V usage is TRBV18 and J usage is TRBJ1-5; D gene ambiguous. Germline CDR1 and CDR2: KGHSH and LQKENI. The CDR3 has 15 residues. Trimming stripped 3 bases from V and 4 bases from J, with 13 bases between. The CDR3 spells CASSPNLGPNQPQHF. The CDR3 nucleotides read TGTGCCAGCTCACCTAATCTGGGCCCTAATCAGCCCCAGCATTTT.

The rearrangement uses TRBV10-3 and TRBJ2-7; D not certain. This CDR3 spans 12 amino acids. V lost 3 bases, J lost 4 bases, and 7 bases lay in between. Germline CDR1 is ENHRY and CDR2 is SYGVKD. This CDR3 reads CAISDSGYEQYF. As DNA, the CDR3 is TGTGCCATCAGTGATTCGGGTTACGAGCAGTACTTC.

The rearrangement uses TRBV5-1 and TRBJ1-2, with unresolved D. Deletions cut 0 bases from V and 3 bases from J, with 9 bases between. The CDR3 sequence is 14 residues long. Germline V lookup: CDR1 SGHRS, CDR2 YFSETQ. CDR3 coding DNA: TGCGCCAGCAGCTTGGCCGAGATATACTATGGCTACACCTTC. Translation gives CASSLAEIYYGYTF.

The chain couples TRBV7-2 to TRBJ2-7; D unclear. V was shortened by 3 bases and J by 0 bases, with 6 bases between the two germline ends. CDR3 length: 13 residues. CDR1 and CDR2 from the germline V gene are SGHTA and FQGNSA. The CDR3 nucleotides are TGTGCCAGCAGCTTGGCGGACTCCTACGAGCAGTACTTC. This sequence encodes CASSLADSYEQYF.

The chain employs TRBV4-2 and TRBJ1-5, with D possibly TRBD1 on 5 matching bases. Deletions cut 0 bases from V and 9 bases from J, with 9 bases between. The germline CDR1 and CDR2 sequences are LGHNA and YNFKEQ. The CDR3 sequence is 13 residues long. The CDR3 loop reads CASSQDYGGPQHF. For the CDR3, the DNA is TGTGCCAGCAGCCAAGATTACGGGGGGCCCCAGCATTTT.

This clone was seen only once. This rearrangement joins TRBV11-2 to TRBJ2-2; the match to TRBD2 covers 7 bases. V gave up 5 bases and J gave up 7 bases; unmatched junction bases: 10. CDR1 is SGHAT and CDR2 is FQNNGV in the germline V gene. This CDR3 region has 15 residues. CDR3 DNA sequence: TGTGCCAGCAGCCTAAGCCGGGAGGCTGGCGGGGAGCTGTTTTTT. It yields the protein CASSLSREAGGELFF.

The rearrangement uses TRBV4-1 and TRBJ2-7, with D possibly matching TRBD2 (5 bases). Germline CDR1 reads MGHRA; CDR2 reads YSYEKL. The V end was cut by 0 bases, the J end by 2 bases, with 11 bases between. The CDR3 totals 15 residues. Here the CDR3 DNA reads TGCGCCAGCAGCCAAGATTATGGGAGCGCCTACGAGCAGTACTTC. As protein: CASSQDYGSAYEQYF.

The CDR3 here is CASSRGLAGTDTQYF. The DNA for the CDR3 is TGTGCCAGCAGTCGGGGACTAGCGGGCACAGATACGCAGTATTTT. J is TRBJ2-3 and V is TRBV6-5; TRBD2 aligns across 11 bases. Germline loops: CDR1 MNHEY, CDR2 SVGAGI. The CDR3 length is 15 residues. Unmatched junction bases numbered 2, after V lost 5 bases and J lost 1 base.

The rearrangement links TRBV18 to TRBJ1-1; 7 nucleotides match TRBD1. The V gene end was trimmed by 1 base and the J gene end by 7 bases; junction bases not matched to a gene: 3. There are 13 residues in the CDR3. Germline CDR1 reads KGHSH; CDR2 reads LQKENI. CDR3 sequence reads: CASSPRQGDEAFF. CDR3 DNA: TGTGCCAGCTCACCACGACAGGGCGATGAAGCTTTCTTT.

This chain uses TRBV2 with TRBJ1-2, with 7 bases lining up with TRBD1. Unmatched junction bases numbered 11, after V lost 4 bases and J lost 6 bases. CDR1 is SNHLY, CDR2 FYNNEI, per germline. This CDR3 region has 15 residues. Written as DNA, the CDR3 is TGTGCCAGCAGTGGTACGACAGGGTGGTCTCATGGCTACACCTTC. Its protein product is CASSGTTGWSHGYTF.

The chain recombines TRBV5-4 with TRBJ1-2; D is uncertain. Germline-derived CDR1 and CDR2 are SGHNT and YYREEE (reference sequence). V shed 2 bases and J shed 8 bases, with 16 bases lying between them. The CDR3 loop spans 14 amino acids. The CDR3 nucleotides are TGTGCCAGCAGCTTTGGCCGGGAGGTGGACGGCTACACCTTC. Translating gives CASSFGREVDGYTF.

The rearrangement links TRBV23-1 to TRBJ2-7; 8 positions agree with TRBD1. TRBV23-1 is an ORF, and what it does is uncertain. This CDR3 has 14 residues. The V segment lost 5 bases and the J segment 3 bases; nucleotides outside the gene matches: 6. CDR3 amino acids: CASSTRDRFYEQYF. The CDR3 DNA is TGCGCCAGCAGTACCCGGGACAGGTTCTACGAGCAGTACTTC.

The chain recombines TRBV11-2 with TRBJ1-6; 7 bases are a match to TRBD1. Trimming took 1 base from V and 9 from J; bases not matched to a gene: 3. CDR1 is SGHAT and CDR2 is FQNNGV in the germline V gene. The CDR3 loop spans 14 amino acids. The CDR3 DNA reads TGTGCCAGCAGCTTAGGAGACAGGGTTTCACCCCTCCACTTT. Translating gives CASSLGDRVSPLHF. Full variable domain (missing parts from reference TRBV11-2 and TRBJ1-6): EAGVAQSPRYKIIEKRQSVAFWCNPISGHATLYWYQQILGQGPKLLIQFQNNGVVDDSQLPKDRFSAERLKGVDSTLKIQPAKLEDSAVYLCASSLGDRVSPLHFGNGTRLTVT.

This rearrangement joins TRBV19 to TRBJ1-6, with D perhaps TRBD1 (5 bases). The CDR3 contains 15 residues. Per germline, CDR1 LNHDA and CDR2 SQIVND (reference sequence). Trimming shortened V by 3 bases and J by 9 bases, and 15 bases separated the two germline ends. Written as DNA, the CDR3 is TGTGCCAGTAGTATTACAGACAGCACCTTTTCACCCCTCCACTTT. Translating gives CASSITDSTFSPLHF. Full variable domain (rest looked up from reference TRBV19 and TRBJ1-6): DGGITQSPKYLFRKEGQNVTLSCEQNLNHDAMYWYRQDPGQGLRLIYYSQIVNDFQKGDIAEGYSVSREKKESFPLTVTSAQKNPTAFYLCASSITDSTFSPLHFGNGTRLTVT.

The chain has TRBV7-2 and TRBJ1-1; 7 bases align to TRBD1. Trimming cost V 5 bases and J 5 bases; bases outside gene matches: 5. The germline V gene encodes CDR1 SGHTA and CDR2 FQGNSA. CDR3 length: 13 residues. CDR3 DNA sequence: TGTGCCAGCAGCGCGTCGACAGGGACTGAAGCTTTCTTT. Protein: CASSASTGTEAFF.

This chain links TRBV1 with TRBJ2-3; the table gives TRBD2 as D, unverified against the DNA. TRBV1 is tagged as a pseudogene. The CDR3 runs to 14 residues. The CDR3 reads CTSSLAGGPHTQYF. CDR3 in DNA: TGCACCAGCAGTCTAGCGGGGGGGCCCCATACGCAGTATTTT.

The V call is TRBV15, the J call TRBJ1-5, with TRBD1 matching over 8 bases. The CDR3 extends over 15 amino acids. The ends lost 5 bases at V and 0 bases at J; junction bases unmatched: 3. Germline CDR1 is LNHNV and CDR2 is YYDKDF (reference sequence). This chain's CDR3 is CATSAGQASNQPQHF. The CDR3 DNA reads TGTGCCACCAGCGCGGGACAGGCTAGCAATCAGCCCCAGCATTTT. Combining the CDR3 with reference TRBV15 and TRBJ1-5 gives the whole variable domain DAMVIQNPRYQVTQFGKPVTLSCSQTLNHNVMYWYQQKSSQAPKLLFHYYDKDFNNEADTPDNFQSRRPNTSFCFLDIRSPGLGDTAMYLCATSAGQASNQPQHFGDGTRLSIL.

The V call is TRBV5-6, the J call TRBJ2-7; TRBD2 matches 7 bases. The CDR3 length is 15 residues. The trim removed 3 bases at V and 4 bases at J, leaving 10 bases unmatched. The V gene's germline CDR1 is SGHDT and CDR2 YYEEEE. CDR3 DNA sequence: TGTGCCAGCAGCTCCCCATGGGGGGGGATGTACGAGCAGTACTTC. It codes for CASSSPWGGMYEQYF.